This entry lists 11 T cell receptor beta chains sequenced from one sample in a study of T cell responses to AZD1222 COVID-19 vaccine. Profiled with immunoSEQ multiplex PCR; TCRdb holds only in-frame clones, not every one. The sample lists over 150,000 clones; 85% to 95% were seen once. The sample consisted of peripheral blood, taken 28 days after the second dose of the MenACWY control vaccine. Receptors originate from an adult who received the MenACWY meningococcal vaccine as a control.

The chain couples TRBV11-2 to TRBJ1-5, with a tentative D call TRBD1 (5 bases). CDR1 and CDR2 (germline): SGHAT, FQNNGV. CDR3 length: 14 residues. Trimming shortened V by 6 bases and J by 4 bases, and 13 bases separated the two germline ends. The DNA for the CDR3 is TGTGCCAGCAGTACCCAGGGAGTTAATCAGCCCCAGCATTTT. Translated: CASSTQGVNQPQHF.

The V call is TRBV5-1, the J call TRBJ2-3; D is ambiguous. CDR3 size: 14 residues. The germline V and J ends were trimmed by 4 bases and 4 bases, with 13 bases remaining between them. Germline CDR1 SGHRS, CDR2 YFSETQ. The chain's CDR3 is CASSLPPLSDTQYF. The CDR3 DNA follows: TGCGCCAGCAGCCTACCTCCCCTATCAGATACGCAGTATTTT.

This clone was counted only a few times. V gene TRBV29-1 combines with J gene TRBJ1-4; possibly TRBD1 for D (6 bases). Trimming pared 3 bases from V and 13 bases from J, leaving 18 bases between. Germline CDR1 reads SQVTM; CDR2 reads ANQGSEA. The CDR3 has 13 amino acids. DNA of the CDR3: TGCAGCGTTGAGAGAGGGGGGAGTTCCCGACTGTTTTTT. It encodes CSVERGGSSRLFF.

The V call is TRBV6-5, the J call TRBJ1-3, with no clear D. Germline loops: CDR1 MNHEY, CDR2 SVGAGI. With 2 bases removed from V and 4 bases from J, the gap between germline ends came to 12 bases. The CDR3 contains 15 residues. Written as DNA, the CDR3 is TGTGCCAGCAGTTACGAAGCTGGGCCGGGAAACACCATATATTTT. It encodes CASSYEAGPGNTIYF.

The V gene is TRBV6-1, the J gene TRBJ2-5; D call uncertain. The CDR3 sequence is 14 residues long. Trimming left V 3 bases short and J 2 bases short, with 10 bases between. Germline-derived CDR1 and CDR2 are MNHNS and SASEGT. The CDR3 DNA reads as TGTGCCAGCAGTGAGATGGCGGTTCAAGAGACCCAGTACTTC. It encodes CASSEMAVQETQYF.

This clone was counted a single time. The genes are TRBV7-2 and TRBJ1-2; perhaps TRBD1 as D (5 bases). CDR3 size: 16 residues. Germline CDR1 reads SGHTA; CDR2 reads FQGNSA. Trimming cost V 5 bases and J 4 bases, with 20 bases left between them. CDR3 protein: CASSPRRGRPTYGYTF. The CDR3 region has the DNA TGTGCCAGCAGCCCTAGACGGGGGAGGCCTACCTATGGCTACACCTTC.

Details on this clone: The sample holds other DNA sequences that translate to the same CDR3. The V and J genes are TRBV18 and TRBJ1-1, with D hard to call. Germline values: CDR1 KGHSH, CDR2 LQKENI. CDR3 length equals 13 residues. The V gene lost 2 bases and the J gene lost 2 bases, with 6 bases spanning the gap. The CDR3 region is CASSPGANTEAFF. CDR3 DNA sequence: TGTGCCAGCTCACCAGGAGCTAACACTGAAGCTTTCTTT.

This chain uses TRBV2 with TRBJ2-5; a possible D gene is TRBD1 (5 bases). V lost 4 bases and J lost 5, with 11 bases in between. The CDR3 totals 13 residues. Germline CDR1 and CDR2: SNHLY and FYNNEI. CDR3 amino acids: CASSGDRRETQYF. The CDR3 bases are TGTGCCAGCAGTGGAGACAGACGGGAGACCCAGTACTTC.

This CDR3 reads CASSTSRGQNYGYTF. Here the CDR3 DNA reads TGTGCCAGTAGTACCTCCCGGGGGCAGAACTATGGCTACACCTTC. The V and J genes are TRBV19 and TRBJ1-2; D may be TRBD1 (6 bases). The length of the CDR3 is 15 residues. V was cut by 4 bases and J by 2 bases, with 14 bases left in between. The germline CDR1 and CDR2 sequences are LNHDA and SQIVND (reference sequence).

This chain joins TRBV7-9 and TRBJ2-6; 8 nucleotides agree with TRBD2. Trimming took 7 bases from V and 2 from J; bases not matched to a gene: 7. The germline CDR1 and CDR2 sequences are SEHNR and FQNEAQ (reference sequence). The CDR3 loop spans 16 amino acids. The CDR3 bases are TGTGCCAGCACCCCGGGGGGGGGCACTGGGGCCAACGTCCTGACTTTC. It is translated as CASTPGGGTGANVLTF.

V and J are TRBV19 and TRBJ1-1; D unclear. CDR1 and CDR2 from the germline V gene are LNHDA and SQIVND (reference sequence). The CDR3 length is 14 residues. Trimming left V 5 bases short and J 0 bases short, with 10 bases between. The CDR3 reads CASSAATLNTEAFF. The CDR3 region has the DNA TGTGCCAGTAGTGCGGCCACCTTGAACACTGAAGCTTTCTTT.